This T cell receptor (beta chain) was sequenced for a study of T-cell reconstitution after alpha-beta-depleted transplantation in children. Whole-study findings and limits: By one year post-transplant, T-cell counts and diversity largely arose from T cells that were newly produced. Reportedly, only several hundred clones from non-depleted graft cells drove alpha-beta T-cell counts at about two months.

This clonotype was counted only a few times. Its antigen remains unknown. Unique molecular identifiers tagged the TCRbeta library. TCRdb redid the calling of the PCR reads with MiXCR, one entry per CDR3 protein. Of around 78,000 distinct CDR3 sequences detected, 13% to 15% appear once; the ten largest clones hold about 30%. The sequence was collected from a male patient aged 2-15 years who had a stem cell transplant for acute lymphoblastic leukemia, so the T cells may come from the graft donor. The specimen was PBMCs, mostly from graft donor cells, collected 180 days after TCRalphabeta/CD19-depleted stem cell transplant.

CDR3 nucleotide sequence: TGTGCCACCAGTGATTTTGCCCGAACCAGCTCCTACGAGCAGTACTTC. The encoded protein is CATSDFARTSSYEQYF. V gene TRBV24-1 combines with J gene TRBJ2-7; D call uncertain. The CDR3 has 16 residues. From germline, CDR1 is KGHDR and CDR2 SFDVKD. The ends were cut back, 1 base at V and 0 bases at J, with 12 bases in the middle.